Detailed here is one T cell receptor (beta chain). Its target is not known. The sample is drawn from a study of T cells in Graves' hyperthyroidism and ophthalmopathy. Researchers took RNA transcripts and amplified the TCR beta CDR3 regions from them. TCR CDR3 regions were first amplified by RT-PCR with HTBI primers. TCRdb fed the multiplex PCR reads into MiXCR, producing one record per CDR3 protein. The top ten clones hold approximately 8.2% of a sample with roughly 580,000 distinct CDR3 sequences, about 43% of them seen once. Uncontrolled infection, other autoimmune disease, pregnancy or lactation barred patients from enrollment. Study conclusions and caveats: Most thyroid clonotypes expanded above 0.001 were also detected in blood.

Germline V gene sequence: CDR1 SGHTA, CDR2 FQGNSA. This CDR3 comprises 11 residues. Trimming took 8 bases from V and 7 from J, leaving 11 bases between them. The sequencing input was peripheral blood or thyroid tissue (not recorded which). This TCR derives from a woman between 18 and 30 years old with Graves' hyperthyroidism. The chain has TRBV7-2 and TRBJ1-2; D is unresolved. CDR3 sequence (DNA): TGTGCCAGCGGGATGGGCCCTGGCTACACCTTC. Translating it yields CASGMGPGYTF.